This entry lists 29 T cell receptor beta chains sequenced from one sample in a study of long-term antiretroviral therapy in people with HIV. At the survey level, the v3.0 immunoSEQ assay was run. Only in-frame clones appear in the TCRdb table, and some are missing; sequencing was by immunoSEQ multiplex PCR. This table holds about 28,000 clones, roughly 89% found once. The sample in question was unsorted PBMCs, obtained 0.4 years after starting antiretroviral therapy. The receptors here all came from a man aged 18 to 30 with HIV.

The chain is built from TRBV10-2 and TRBJ2-2; no definite D call. Trimming shortened V by 7 bases and J by 3 bases, and 9 bases separated the two germline ends. The CDR3 length is 13 residues. Germline-derived CDR1 and CDR2 are WSHSY and SAAADI. In DNA, the CDR3 is TGCGCCAGCAAGTATCCCTACACCGGGGAGCTGTTTTTT. Its protein is CASKYPYTGELFF.

The V and J genes are TRBV19 and TRBJ2-1; the D is unclear. Per germline, CDR1 LNHDA and CDR2 SQIVND (reference sequence). The CDR3 has 12 residues. V lost 5 bases, J lost 3 bases, and 5 bases lay in between. The CDR3 reads CASSPDYNEQFF. In nucleotides, the CDR3 is TGTGCCAGTAGTCCGGACTACAATGAGCAGTTCTTC.

The chain has TRBV6-6 and TRBJ2-1, with 9 bases matching TRBD1. The germline gives CDR1 MNHNY, CDR2 SVGAGI (reference sequence). The CDR3 runs to 15 residues. The trim removed 6 bases at V and 2 bases at J, leaving 5 bases unmatched. CDR3 region: CASSPDRGPYNEQFF. The CDR3 region has the DNA TGTGCCAGCAGCCCGGACAGGGGCCCCTACAATGAGCAGTTCTTC.

The chain combines TRBV5-1 with TRBJ1-2, with D unresolved. This CDR3 region has 16 residues. V lost 1 base and J lost 2, with 15 bases in between. Germline V gene lookup returns CDR1 SGHRS and CDR2 YFSETQ. CDR3 amino acids: CASSLYRERSNYGYTF. The CDR3 region has the DNA TGCGCCAGCAGCTTGTACCGGGAGAGATCGAACTATGGCTACACCTTC.

This clone was seen a single time. CDR3 amino acids: CASSFGSLNYEQYF. In nucleotides, the CDR3 is TGTGCCAGCAGCTTCGGGTCCCTAAACTACGAGCAGTACTTC. J is TRBJ2-7 and V is TRBV11-2; unclear D gene. From germline, CDR1 is SGHAT and CDR2 FQNNGV. V was pared by 3 bases and J by 3 bases, with 12 bases between. The CDR3 covers 14 residues. Looking up the rest from reference TRBV11-2 and TRBJ2-7 gives the full variable domain: EAGVAQSPRYKIIEKRQSVAFWCNPISGHATLYWYQQILGQGPKLLIQFQNNGVVDDSQLPKDRFSAERLKGVDSTLKIQPAKLEDSAVYLCASSFGSLNYEQYFGPGTRLTVT.

The chain carries TRBV9 and TRBJ1-5, with unresolved D. Germline V lookup: CDR1 SGDLS, CDR2 YYNGEE. V lost 0 bases and J lost 3, with 7 bases in between. The CDR3 covers 14 residues. The CDR3 DNA reads as TGTGCCAGCAGCGTAGGCGACAACAATCAGCCCCAGCATTTT. Its translation is CASSVGDNNQPQHF.

The gene calls are TRBV2 and TRBJ2-3; D unclear. Trimming removed 2 bases at V and 0 bases at J, with 3 bases between. The CDR3 covers 13 residues. CDR1 SNHLY and CDR2 FYNNEI come from the germline V gene. The CDR3 here is CASSESSTDTQYF. In DNA form, the CDR3 reads TGTGCCAGCAGTGAAAGTAGCACAGATACGCAGTATTTT.

This clone was observed a single time. The V and J genes are TRBV29-1 and TRBJ2-7, with TRBD1 matching 9 bases. Germline CDR1 and CDR2: SQVTM and ANQGSEA. This CDR3 comprises 14 residues. V lost 2 bases and J lost 3; bases outside the gene matches: 5. CDR3 sequence: CSVEIQDRGYEQYF. The CDR3 DNA reads TGCAGCGTTGAAATCCAGGACAGGGGCTACGAGCAGTACTTC.

J is TRBJ2-2 and V is TRBV4-3; D is perhaps TRBD1 (5 bases). The CDR3 consists of 18 residues. Germline-derived CDR1 and CDR2 are LGHNA and YSLEER. V lost 3 bases to trimming and J lost 0 bases, with 17 bases between them. Written as DNA, the CDR3 is TGCGCCAGCAGCCAGAGGTTAGCATTCAGGGCGAACACCGGGGAGCTGTTTTTT. It translates to CASSQRLAFRANTGELFF.

V and J are TRBV9 and TRBJ1-5; D not resolved. Trimming removed 0 bases from V and 1 base from J, with 8 bases in between. The length of the CDR3 is 15 residues. The germline V gene has CDR1 SGDLS and CDR2 YYNGEE. The CDR3 protein is CASSVEAWSNQPQHF. The CDR3 nucleotides are TGTGCCAGCAGCGTAGAGGCCTGGAGCAATCAGCCCCAGCATTTT.

The chain recombines TRBV11-2 with TRBJ2-2; TRBD2 might be the D (5 bases). The CDR3 is 15 amino acids. The germline gives CDR1 SGHAT, CDR2 FQNNGV. V lost 5 bases to trimming and J lost 6 bases, with 16 bases between them. The CDR3 region is CASSPVLGVAGELFF. CDR3 coding DNA: TGTGCCAGCAGCCCAGTACTCGGGGTAGCCGGGGAGCTGTTTTTT.

The chain joins TRBV19 to TRBJ1-2; 10 positions agree with TRBD1. CDR1 and CDR2 (germline): LNHDA, SQIVND (reference sequence). The V and J ends lost 9 bases and 8 bases, in that order; junction bases with no gene match: 9. The CDR3 loop spans 13 amino acids. The CDR3 reads CASHRGTGDGYTF. CDR3 nucleotides: TGTGCCAGCCACCGCGGGACAGGGGACGGCTACACCTTC.

The gene calls are TRBV4-1 and TRBJ2-7; TRBD1 might be the D (5 bases). This CDR3 region has 17 residues. CDR1 and CDR2 from the germline V gene are MGHRA and YSYEKL. Trimming pared 2 bases from V and 1 base from J, leaving 18 bases between. The CDR3 DNA reads TGCGCCAGCAGCCAAAACTTCGCGCAGGGCCCATCCTACGAGCAGTACTTC. Its protein is CASSQNFAQGPSYEQYF.

The chain links TRBV5-6 to TRBJ2-7; 7 nucleotides line up with TRBD1. With V trimmed by 4 bases and J by 4 bases, 8 bases remained unmatched. Germline CDR1 SGHDT, CDR2 YYEEEE. This CDR3 has 14 amino acids. The CDR3 DNA follows: TGTGCCAGCAGCCCAACCAGGGGGTGGTACGAGCAGTACTTC. Protein sequence: CASSPTRGWYEQYF.

The table lists this clone with a few counts. The rearrangement uses TRBV7-6 and TRBJ1-2; D remains unclear. Trimming stripped 5 bases from V and 2 bases from J, with 6 bases between. CDR3 length: 12 amino acids. CDR1 is SGHVS and CDR2 is FNYEAQ in the germline V gene. The CDR3 loop reads CASSPGNYGYTF. The CDR3 DNA reads as TGTGCCAGCAGCCCGGGGAACTATGGCTACACCTTC. Full variable domain (missing parts from reference TRBV7-6 and TRBJ1-2): GAGVSQSPRYKVTKRGQDVALRCDPISGHVSLYWYRQALGQGPEFLTYFNYEAQQDKSGLPNDRFSAERPEGSISTLTIQRTEQRDSAMYRCASSPGNYGYTFGSGTRLTVV.

This chain joins TRBV10-3 and TRBJ1-1, with D perhaps matching TRBD1 (5 bases). V was trimmed by 9 bases and J by 3 bases, leaving 11 bases between them. Germline V CDR1 and CDR2: ENHRY, SYGVKD. There are 12 residues in the CDR3. The DNA of the CDR3 is TGTGCCATGGGGCAGCCCTACACTGAAGCTTTCTTT. As protein: CAMGQPYTEAFF.

This clone was seen a handful of times. The rearrangement links TRBV5-1 to TRBJ1-3; D may be TRBD1 (6 bases). Germline CDR1 is SGHRS and CDR2 is YFSETQ. The length of the CDR3 is 16 residues. Trimming pared 0 bases from V and 2 bases from J, leaving 12 bases between. The CDR3: CASSLAVGGPGNTIYF. CDR3 nucleotides: TGCGCCAGCAGCTTGGCCGTGGGGGGCCCTGGAAACACCATATATTTT.

The gene calls are TRBV27 and TRBJ2-1; maybe TRBD1 (5 bases). V gave up 5 bases and J gave up 1 base, with 15 bases separating them. This CDR3 comprises 16 residues. Looked up from germline, CDR1 is MNHEY and CDR2 is SMNVEV (reference sequence). The CDR3 region has the DNA TGTGCCAGCAGTCCATCAGACAAGGGGTCCTACAATGAGCAGTTCTTC. It specifies CASSPSDKGSYNEQFF.

The rearrangement links TRBV6-6 to TRBJ1-5; D might be TRBD1 (5 bases). CDR1 and CDR2 from the germline V gene are MNHNY and SVGAGI (reference sequence). The V gene lost 5 bases and the J gene lost 5 bases, with 16 bases spanning the gap. This CDR3 is 15 amino acids long. CDR3 in amino acids: CASSPPGDAHQPQHF. The DNA for the CDR3 is TGTGCCAGCAGTCCTCCCGGGGACGCACATCAGCCCCAGCATTTT.

This clone was counted once. The chain carries TRBV7-2 and TRBJ2-7, with D possibly called TRBD1 or TRBD2 (6 bases each). The CDR3 is 15 residues long. The germline V gene has CDR1 SGHTA and CDR2 FQGNSA. V shed 5 bases and J shed 1 base, with 15 bases lying between them. This CDR3 is CASSAERRGSYEQYF. The DNA of the CDR3 is TGTGCCAGCAGCGCCGAGCGGAGGGGGTCCTACGAGCAGTACTTC. Based on the CDR3 plus reference TRBV7-2 and TRBJ2-7, the full variable domain is GAGVSQSPSNKVTEKGKDVELRCDPISGHTALYWYRQSLGQGLEFLIYFQGNSAPDKSGLPSDRFSAERTGGSVSTLTIQRTQQEDSAVYLCASSAERRGSYEQYFGPGTRLTVT.

The chain employs TRBV7-2 and TRBJ1-1, with D maybe TRBD1 (5 bases). CDR3 length equals 15 residues. Germline V gene data show CDR1 as SGHTA and CDR2 as FQGNSA. The V gene lost 0 bases and the J gene lost 4 bases, with 12 bases spanning the gap. The CDR3 loop reads CASSLARGTGTEAFF. The DNA of the CDR3 is TGTGCCAGCAGCTTAGCGCGAGGGACTGGCACTGAAGCTTTCTTT.

V is TRBV19 and J is TRBJ1-1; 7 nucleotides match TRBD1. V was pared by 9 bases and J by 1 base, with 8 bases of the junction left unmatched. The CDR3 has 14 amino acids. In germline, CDR1 is LNHDA, CDR2 SQIVND (reference sequence). For the CDR3, the DNA is TGTGCCAGCTCTAGCAGGGGGTGGAACACTGAAGCTTTCTTT. It specifies CASSSRGWNTEAFF.

The chain is built from TRBV11-2 and TRBJ1-1, with 8 bases lining up with TRBD1. The CDR3 contains 16 residues. CDR1 is SGHAT, CDR2 FQNNGV, per germline. The V segment lost 1 base and the J segment 5 bases; nucleotides outside the gene matches: 9. CDR3 bases: TGTGCCAGCAGCTTAGTAGGTGCAGGGGGCGCGACTGAAGCTTTCTTT. It yields the protein CASSLVGAGGATEAFF. The full variable domain, completed using reference TRBV11-2 and TRBJ1-1, is EAGVAQSPRYKIIEKRQSVAFWCNPISGHATLYWYQQILGQGPKLLIQFQNNGVVDDSQLPKDRFSAERLKGVDSTLKIQPAKLEDSAVYLCASSLVGAGGATEAFFGQGTRLTVV.

The chain uses TRBV5-4 and TRBJ2-6, with D maybe TRBD1 (5 bases). V was pared by 0 bases and J by 4 bases, with 8 bases between. This CDR3 has 15 amino acids. Germline loops: CDR1 SGHNT, CDR2 YYREEE (reference sequence). CDR3 bases: TGTGCCAGCAGCTTGGCTGGGGCCGGGGCCAACGTCCTGACTTTC. Amino acid sequence: CASSLAGAGANVLTF.

The V call is TRBV18, the J call TRBJ1-2; TRBD1 matches at 10 bases. The germline gives CDR1 KGHSH, CDR2 LQKENI. V gave up 3 bases and J gave up 2 bases; unmatched junction bases: 9. The CDR3 covers 17 residues. The CDR3: CASSPGPRTGGNYGYTF. The DNA for the CDR3 is TGTGCCAGCTCACCCGGCCCCAGGACAGGGGGAAACTATGGCTACACCTTC.

This chain connects TRBV5-1 to TRBJ1-2; a possible D gene is TRBD1 (5 bases). The V end lost 4 bases, the J end lost 4 bases, and 11 bases lay between the germline ends. Germline lookup yields CDR1 SGHRS and CDR2 YFSETQ. The CDR3 loop spans 13 amino acids. CDR3 protein: CASSAGGTYGYTF. The DNA of the CDR3 is TGCGCCAGCAGCGCCGGTGGGACCTATGGCTACACCTTC.

The gene calls are TRBV5-1 and TRBJ2-2; 11 nucleotides agree with TRBD2. The CDR3 consists of 16 residues. J was trimmed by 5 bases and V by 4 bases; bases with no gene match: 7. Germline CDR1 is SGHRS and CDR2 is YFSETQ. For the CDR3, the DNA is TGCGCCAGCAGCCCCCTAGCGGGGGGACTTACCGGGGAGCTGTTTTTT. Amino acid sequence: CASSPLAGGLTGELFF.

Only a few counts were recorded for this clone. V and J are TRBV28 and TRBJ2-7; D possibly corresponds to TRBD2 (6 bases). The CDR3 contains 12 residues. V was clipped by 2 bases and J by 6 bases, with 8 bases between them. Germline loops: CDR1 MDHEN, CDR2 SYDVKM. The CDR3 coding sequence is TGTGCCAGCAGTTTACGGGGAGGCGAGCAGTACTTC. Amino acid sequence: CASSLRGGEQYF.

J is TRBJ2-2 and V is TRBV5-1, with 9 bases that match TRBD2. This CDR3 spans 17 amino acids. The V and J ends lost 0 bases and 0 bases, in that order; junction bases with no gene match: 3. Per the germline V gene, CDR1 is SGHRS and CDR2 is YFSETQ. Here the CDR3 DNA reads TGCGCCAGCAGCTTGGCTTTAGCGGGAGCGAACACCGGGGAGCTGTTTTTT. It specifies CASSLALAGANTGELFF.